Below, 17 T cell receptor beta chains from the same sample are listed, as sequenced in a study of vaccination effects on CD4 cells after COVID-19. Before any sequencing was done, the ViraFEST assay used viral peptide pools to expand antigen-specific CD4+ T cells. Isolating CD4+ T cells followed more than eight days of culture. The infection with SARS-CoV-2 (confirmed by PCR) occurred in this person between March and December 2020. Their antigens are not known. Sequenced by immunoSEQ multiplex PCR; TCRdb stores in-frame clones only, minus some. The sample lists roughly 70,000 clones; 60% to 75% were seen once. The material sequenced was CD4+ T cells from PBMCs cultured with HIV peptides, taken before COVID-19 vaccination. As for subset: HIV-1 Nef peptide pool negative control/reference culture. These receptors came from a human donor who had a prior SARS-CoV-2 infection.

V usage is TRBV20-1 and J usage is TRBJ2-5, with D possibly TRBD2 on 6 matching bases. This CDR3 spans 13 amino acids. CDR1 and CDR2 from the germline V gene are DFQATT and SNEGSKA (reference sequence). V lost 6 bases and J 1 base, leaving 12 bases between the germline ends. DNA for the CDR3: TGCAGTGCCAGTAGCGGAATCCAAGAGACCCAGTACTTC. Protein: CSASSGIQETQYF.

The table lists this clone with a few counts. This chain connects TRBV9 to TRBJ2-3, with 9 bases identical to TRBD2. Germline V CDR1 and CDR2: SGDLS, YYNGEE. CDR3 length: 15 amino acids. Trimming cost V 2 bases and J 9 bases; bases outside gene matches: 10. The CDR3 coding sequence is TGTGCCAGCAGCGTGGCTAGCGGGAAGGGTGCCACGCAGTATTTT. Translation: CASSVASGKGATQYF.

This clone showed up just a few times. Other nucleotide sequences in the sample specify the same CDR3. CDR3 nucleotides: TGCGCCAGCAGCCCACAGGCTGGGGCCAACGTCCTGACTTTC. Its protein product is CASSPQAGANVLTF. The chain joins TRBV5-1 to TRBJ2-6, with a tentative D call TRBD1 (5 bases). V was cut by 4 bases and J by 2 bases, with 7 bases left in between. Germline lookup yields CDR1 SGHRS and CDR2 YFSETQ. This CDR3 has 14 amino acids.

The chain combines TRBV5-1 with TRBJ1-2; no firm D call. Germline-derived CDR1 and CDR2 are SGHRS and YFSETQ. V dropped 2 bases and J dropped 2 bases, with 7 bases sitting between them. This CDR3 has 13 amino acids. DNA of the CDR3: TGCGCCAGCAGCTTACGGGTCAACTATGGCTACACCTTC. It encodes CASSLRVNYGYTF.

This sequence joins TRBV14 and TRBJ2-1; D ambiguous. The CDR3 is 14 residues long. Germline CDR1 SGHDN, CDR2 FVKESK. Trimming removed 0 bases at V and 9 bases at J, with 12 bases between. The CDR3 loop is CASSQDWVAGEQFF. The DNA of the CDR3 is TGTGCCAGCAGCCAAGATTGGGTAGCCGGTGAGCAGTTCTTC. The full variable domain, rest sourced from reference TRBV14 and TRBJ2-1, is EAGVTQFPSHSVIEKGQTVTLRCDPISGHDNLYWYRRVMGKEIKFLLHFVKESKQDESGMPNNRFLAERTGGTYSTLKVQPAELEDSGVYFCASSQDWVAGEQFFGPGTRLTVL.

The CDR3 DNA follows: TGTGCCAGCAGTTCGGGTGGGACAGGGGGCTACGAGCAGTACTTC. It specifies CASSSGGTGGYEQYF. The chain links TRBV5-4 to TRBJ2-7; 11 nucleotides match TRBD1. J gave up 3 bases and V 5 bases, and 7 bases lay outside the gene matches. Germline V CDR1 and CDR2: SGHNT, YYREEE (reference sequence). This CDR3 is 15 amino acids long.

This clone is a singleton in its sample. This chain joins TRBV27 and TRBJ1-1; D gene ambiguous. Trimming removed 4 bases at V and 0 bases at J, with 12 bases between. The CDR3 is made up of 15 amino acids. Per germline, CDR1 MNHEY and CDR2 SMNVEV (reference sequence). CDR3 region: CASSSPPGMNTEAFF. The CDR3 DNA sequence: TGTGCCAGCAGTTCCCCGCCCGGGATGAACACTGAAGCTTTCTTT.

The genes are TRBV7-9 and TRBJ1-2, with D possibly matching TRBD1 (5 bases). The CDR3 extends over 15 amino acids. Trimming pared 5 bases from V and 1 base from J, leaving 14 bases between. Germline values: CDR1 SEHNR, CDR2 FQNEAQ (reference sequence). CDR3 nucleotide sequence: TGTGCCAGCAGCCGAGGGGCAGCCGATAACTATGGCTACACCTTC. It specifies CASSRGAADNYGYTF.

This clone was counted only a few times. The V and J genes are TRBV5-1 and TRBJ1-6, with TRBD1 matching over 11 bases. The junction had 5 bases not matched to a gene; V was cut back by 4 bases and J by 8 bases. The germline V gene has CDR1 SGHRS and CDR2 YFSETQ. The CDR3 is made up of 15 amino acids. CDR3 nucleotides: TGCGCCAGCAGCAGGAGGACAGGGGGCGATTCACCCCTCCACTTT. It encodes CASSRRTGGDSPLHF.

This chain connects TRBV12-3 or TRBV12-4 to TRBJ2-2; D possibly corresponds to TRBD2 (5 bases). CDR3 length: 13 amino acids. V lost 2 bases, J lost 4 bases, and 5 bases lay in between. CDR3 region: CASSLRGTGELFF. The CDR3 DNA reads TGTGCCAGCAGTTTACGGGGCACCGGGGAGCTGTTTTTT.

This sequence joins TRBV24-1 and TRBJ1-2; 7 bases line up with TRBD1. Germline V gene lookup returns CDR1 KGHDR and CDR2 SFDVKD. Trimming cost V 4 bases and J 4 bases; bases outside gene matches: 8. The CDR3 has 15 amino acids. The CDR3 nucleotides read TGTGCCACCAGTGACCTCCGGACAGGTCTCTATGGCTACACCTTC. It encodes CATSDLRTGLYGYTF.

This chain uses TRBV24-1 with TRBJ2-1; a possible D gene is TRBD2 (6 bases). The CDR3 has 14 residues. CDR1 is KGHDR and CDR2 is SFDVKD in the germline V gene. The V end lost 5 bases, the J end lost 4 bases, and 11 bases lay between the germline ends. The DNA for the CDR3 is TGTGCCACCAGTGTCCGGGAGTCTTACAATGAGCAGTTCTTC. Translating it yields CATSVRESYNEQFF.

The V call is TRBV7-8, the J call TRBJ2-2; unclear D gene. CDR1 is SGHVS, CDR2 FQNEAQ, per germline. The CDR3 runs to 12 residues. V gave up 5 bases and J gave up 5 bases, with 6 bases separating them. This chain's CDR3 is CASSHSTGELFF. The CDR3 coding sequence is TGTGCCAGCAGCCACAGTACCGGGGAGCTGTTTTTT.

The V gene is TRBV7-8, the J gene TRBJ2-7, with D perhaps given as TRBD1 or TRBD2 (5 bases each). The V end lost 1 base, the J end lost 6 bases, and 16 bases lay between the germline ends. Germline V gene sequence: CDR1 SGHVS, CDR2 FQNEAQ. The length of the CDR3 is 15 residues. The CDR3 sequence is CASSLVATSRGEQYF. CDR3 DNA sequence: TGTGCCAGCAGCTTAGTAGCGACATCGAGGGGCGAGCAGTACTTC.

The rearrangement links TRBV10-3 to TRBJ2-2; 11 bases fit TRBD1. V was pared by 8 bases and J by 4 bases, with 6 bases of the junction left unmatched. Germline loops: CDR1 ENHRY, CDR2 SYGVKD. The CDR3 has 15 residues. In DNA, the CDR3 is TGTGCCATCTCTCCGGGACAGGGGGGCACCGGGGAGCTGTTTTTT. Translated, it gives CAISPGQGGTGELFF.

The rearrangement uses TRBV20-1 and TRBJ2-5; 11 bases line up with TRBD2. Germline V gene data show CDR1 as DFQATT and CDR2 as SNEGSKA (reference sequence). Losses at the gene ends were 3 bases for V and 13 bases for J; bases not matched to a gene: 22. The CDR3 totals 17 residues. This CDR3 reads CSASPLSGGAWAGPWYF. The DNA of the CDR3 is TGCAGTGCTAGTCCTCTTAGCGGGGGGGCCTGGGCAGGTCCTTGGTACTTC.

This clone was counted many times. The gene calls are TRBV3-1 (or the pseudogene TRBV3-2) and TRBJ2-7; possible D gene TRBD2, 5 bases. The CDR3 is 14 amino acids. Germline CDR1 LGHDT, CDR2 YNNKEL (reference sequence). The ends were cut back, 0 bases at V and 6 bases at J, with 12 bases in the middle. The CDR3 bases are TGTGCCAGCAGCCAAGATCTCGCAGGAGGCGAGCAGTACTTC. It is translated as CASSQDLAGGEQYF.